This TCR beta chain was documented in a study of cytomegalovirus exposure and HLA in healthy donors (dated 2017 in TCRdb). Background on the whole study: An earlier analysis of some 620 of the donors reported 276 Gb of sequence data and about 120 million unique TCR beta sequences obtained from about 170 million T cells. All discovery cohort repertoires had been generated on a single sequencing platform. Using immunosequencing, the study profiled T cell repertoires from 640 or so subjects and related those repertoires to cytomegalovirus serostatus. A later genetic analysis took genome-wide SNP genotypes for about three fifths of the roughly 700 donors and used that subset as a discovery cohort. Donor age, sex, ethnicity and CMV serostatus were compiled together with the repertoire data. To predict cytomegalovirus infection status, the study combined high-throughput TCR immunosequencing, statistical association of individual TCRs with disease status, and machine learning. Roughly 5 DR-DQ haplotypes were handled as single units for association and clustering because linkage in the cohort was strong. The study aimed to test whether signatures of past pathogen exposure could be identified by cataloging public T cell receptors. Of the roughly 400 genotyped donors, roughly 80% were placed in the genetic ancestry cluster associated with self-reported Caucasian donors. Among some 410 genotyped donors of the cohort, an average of around 250,000 unique TCR beta nucleotide sequences was sequenced per donor, of which approximately 19% were non-productive. Approximately 310 gigabases of sequencing data and approximately 93 million unique TCR sequences were included in an early release covering roughly 600 HLA-typed donors. Along with the roughly 710-subject first cohort, a separate validation cohort of about 110 different subjects was used. Typing coverage varied by locus: 629-630 donors for A, B, C, DRB1 and DQB1; approximately 500 for DQA1; more than 600 for DPA1; under 490 for DPB1. A later analysis re-examined previously published TCR beta repertoires from 600 to 700 donors and added high-resolution HLA genotyping to investigate patterns of TCR occurrence. Both class I and class II loci were covered by HLA typing, at four-digit resolution. An earlier analysis of 587 of the donors used high-throughput TCR beta sequencing to judge whether each TCR beta V gene segment behaved as functional or pseudogenic. Rather than drawing on any new phenotypic data, the later analysis identified candidate immune exposures from TCR beta sequences and the way those sequences occurred across donors.

Broad study findings and their caveats: In a later genetic analysis, fewer N-insertions in productive TCRs were reported among donors in an Asian-associated ancestry cluster than the 666-donor mean. A further reported finding was that TCR beta sequences accurately predicted the HLA-A and HLA-B alleles for most subjects in the first cohort. In a later analysis, several top co-occurrence clusters were reported to appear linked to parvovirus B19, influenza, CMV and Epstein-Barr virus. An association between a missense DCLRE1C variant and V-gene and J-gene trimming of TCR beta chains was found in a later genetic analysis and replicated in an independent cohort. Some IMGT-functional V segments, including TRBV6-2 and TRBV6-3, could not be distinguished by the 87-base-pair reads and were therefore excluded. A later analysis found that most CMV-associated TCR beta chains appeared HLA-restricted, with HLA associations seemingly driven largely by CMV exposure. While some public TCRs were present in many individuals, most TCR sequences turned up only very rarely across donors. The cohort was sequenced for TCR beta chains only, and without alpha or paired-chain data the features that could be detected were limited. Linkage disequilibrium might explain the correlated functional status among segregating V segments, but an unknown experimental factor could not be excluded. The classifier was reported to diagnose cytomegalovirus status with high specificity and sensitivity in both the original and validation cohorts. In a later analysis, HLA-associated TCR beta chains were found to be more clonally expanded and to have lower generation probabilities than equally common non-associated chains. In the study, some 160 TCR beta chains were listed as associated with cytomegalovirus. When HLA alleles, especially DR and DQ, strongly co-occurred, attributing TCR associations to individual alleles was difficult. In vitro tests confirmed that a few of the cytomegalovirus-associated TCR beta chains recognize cytomegalovirus antigens. Because some donors lacked HLA typing at each locus, the association tests relied only on the typed subset. For the cohort, immune exposure information was limited to CMV serostatus. An earlier analysis of 587 of the donors showed that most TCR beta V segments appeared in productive rearrangements either about 87% or about 30% of the time, which broadly matched IMGT annotations. At a false discovery rate of 0.05, a later analysis linked about 16,000 TCR beta sequences to specific HLA alleles. Presence/absence analyses assumed roughly uniform sequencing depth across donors, an assumption that may not hold. The authors suggested that the approach could potentially be generalized to other disease states and immunological phenotypes. A cluster of highly shared sequence variants was judged likely to be a technical artifact of the sequencing pipeline. A later analysis found that TCR association rates varied across HLA loci, with DRB1 alleles showing the most associated TCRs and HLA-C alleles the fewest. Because counts were too low, about 15 rarely observed V segments, including chromosome 9 orphons, were left out of the earlier analysis of about 620 of the donors.

Library prep was done by the immunoSEQ multiplex PCR assay. The multiplex PCR relied on a mix of 60 forward primers for TCR Vbeta segments and 13 reverse primers for TCR Jbeta segments. The CDR3 region of rearranged TCR beta genes was amplified from genomic DNA with a multiplex PCR assay. Amplified TCR beta libraries were sequenced as 87-base-pair reads on the Illumina HiSeq System. Per the source publication's procedure: Across the 670 or so repertoires, a later analysis counted 80 million or so unique TCR beta chains, around 10 million of which were shared by at least two donors. To remove PCR and sequencing errors, raw reads were error-corrected and collapsed into unique sequences using a nearest-neighbor algorithm that merged closely related sequences. V, D and J gene segments were assigned by aligning CDR3 sequences to IMGT reference sequences. Each retained sequence needed at least a six-nucleotide match to both a V gene segment and a J gene segment. A rearrangement counted as productive if the CDR3 had no stop codons and remained in frame with V and J, and every other rearrangement counted as non-productive. Following IMGT convention, CDR3 was defined as the stretch from the second conserved V-encoded cysteine up to the conserved J-encoded phenylalanine. The earlier analysis of about 560 of the donors excluded any sequence lacking an unambiguous match to a single V gene segment. In an earlier analysis of approximately 500 of the donors, a V segment was called functional when productive rearrangements were above 56.7%, and segregating when the standard deviation between donors exceeded 5%. A statistical classification framework was built for diagnosing cytomegalovirus status from the catalog of TCR beta chain sequences. In a later analysis, TCR nucleotide sequences were compared against IMGT/GENE-DB human TR gene sequences so that V and J genes could be assigned. A later analysis assigned CDR3 sequences and most-parsimonious VDJ recombination scenarios with the TCRdist pipeline. In a later analysis, each TCR beta chain was defined by its CDR3 amino acid sequence together with its V-gene family, and reads without a unique V-gene family were excluded. In a later analysis, 500 to 700 highly shared, low-generation-probability nucleotide sequences were removed to address suspected cross-contamination and a sequencing artifact. In a later analysis, a clonal expansion index for each public chain was calculated from normalized within-repertoire ranks of inferred template counts. A later analysis computed generation probabilities with a VDJ recombination model fitted to out-of-frame rearrangements, and checked the results against IGoR. A later analysis scored TCR-TCR, TCR-HLA and TCR-CMV co-occurrence with hypergeometric tests, applying a repertoire-size bias correction to TCR pairs. False discovery rates were estimated in a later analysis by permuting HLA or CMV assignments 20 times. A later analysis grouped co-occurring TCRs with DBSCAN, adding TCRdist sequence similarity when clustering within HLA-allele-positive subsets. Repertoires with fewer than 30,000 or more than 120,000 public chains were left out of co-occurrence clustering, as were about five repertoires with anomalous nucleotide sharing. TCRdb stores this immuneACCESS table with in-frame sequences only. Part of the clones is absent; in the studies checked, under half of the shortfall reflects unresolved V genes, and no reason is known for the rest. D and trimming were read from the DNA, whereas the V and J calls and clone size are those reported in that table. The sample has more than 150,000 clones on record, roughly 87% of them singletons. The biggest ten clones account for roughly 0.24% of the sample.

The cohort was made up of 650 to 700 healthy bone marrow donors. At the time of sampling, every cohort member was nominally healthy, though immune exposures that went unrecorded were likely present. The donor tested CMV seronegative, placing the donor among the 350 or so seronegative members of the cohort. A peripheral blood sample was provided by each donor, and peripheral blood mononuclear cells were used for TCR beta sequencing. The Qiagen DNeasy Blood Extraction Kit was used to extract genomic DNA from the blood cell samples. The germline V gene provides CDR1 SGHTA and CDR2 FQGTGA. Trimming at the junction amounts to 5 bases on V and 3 bases on J, and the germline ends lie 17 bases apart. Including cysteine and phenylalanine, the CDR3 has 15 amino acids. Of all the DNA, just the CDR3 is kept, 45 bases in frame from base 1. On this clone: The clone's antigen remains unknown. It has no much larger one-base neighbor in the sample; base qualities were not kept.

The sample was PBMCs. The receptor's source is a girl less than two years old in good health and CMV-seronegative. This chain is built from TRBV7-3 and TRBJ2-7; D gene: possibly TRBD2, on 6 matching bases. This receptor carries the CDR3 CASSRGVAGIYEQYF. Read as DNA, the sequence is TGTGCCAGCAGCCGCGGGGTAGCCGGGATCTACGAGCAGTACTTC.